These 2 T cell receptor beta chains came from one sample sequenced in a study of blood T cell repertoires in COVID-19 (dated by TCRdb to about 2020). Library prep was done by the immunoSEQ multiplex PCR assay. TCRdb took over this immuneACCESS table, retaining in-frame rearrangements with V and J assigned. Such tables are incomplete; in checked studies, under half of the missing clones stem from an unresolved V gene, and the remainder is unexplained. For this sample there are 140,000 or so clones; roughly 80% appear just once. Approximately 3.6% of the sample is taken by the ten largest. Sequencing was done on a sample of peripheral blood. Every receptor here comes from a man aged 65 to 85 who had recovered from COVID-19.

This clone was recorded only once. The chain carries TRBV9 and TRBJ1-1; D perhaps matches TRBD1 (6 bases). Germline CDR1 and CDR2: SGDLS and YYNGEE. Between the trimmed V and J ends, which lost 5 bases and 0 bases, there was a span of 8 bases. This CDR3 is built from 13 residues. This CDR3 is CASSRGMNTEAFF. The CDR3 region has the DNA TGTGCCAGCAGTAGGGGGATGAACACTGAAGCTTTCTTT.

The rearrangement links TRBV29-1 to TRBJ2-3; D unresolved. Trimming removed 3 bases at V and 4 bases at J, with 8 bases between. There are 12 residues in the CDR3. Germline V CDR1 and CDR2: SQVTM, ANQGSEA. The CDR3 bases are TGCAGCGTTGAGGCGGCGCCAGATACGCAGTATTTT. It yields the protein CSVEAAPDTQYF.